The T cell receptor beta chain under discussion was sequenced for a study of blood T cell repertoires in COVID-19 (dated by TCRdb to the early 2020s). In terms of the full investigation: Samples from collaborators originated in the United States, Italy and Spain and spanned both the acute and convalescent phases of COVID-19. Samples were obtained from the ongoing ImmuneRACE study (first 160 participants) and from approximately 1,200 subjects provided by 6 global collaborators. The repertoires were released in a freely available public database meant as a resource for research on the immune response to SARS-CoV-2. Deeply sampled blood TCRbeta repertoires from subjects exposed to, actively infected with, or recovered from COVID-19 were included in the dataset. Where available, HLA class I and class II types were obtained from metadata supplied by the sample provider rather than from assay-based typing. The sample metadata nearly always contained a de-identified subject ID, COVID-19 status, age in years and sex. The prospective study material was composed of cDNA or gDNA derived from T cells, B-cell-depleted T cells, or PBMCs.

TCRbeta CDR3 regions were amplified from genomic DNA using the immunoSEQ Assay, a bias-controlled multiplex PCR. The published analysis was carried out like this. The number of nucleated cells in each sample was estimated from the amplification of reference gene primers within the assay. To quantify the absolute abundance of each unique TCRbeta CDR3 rearrangement, sequence reads were collapsed and filtered. For each sample, productive Simpson clonality was calculated as the square root of Simpson's diversity index across productive rearrangements. Drawn from immuneACCESS, this table holds only the in-frame rearrangements with V and J called that TCRdb kept. Clones are partly lost; checked studies trace under half to an unresolved V gene and leave the rest unexplained. D and trimming come from the DNA, and the V and J calls and clone size come from that table. For this sample there are under 65,000 clones; around 80% appear just once. The biggest ten clones account for about 6% of the sample.

Trimming removed 5 bases from V and 1 base from J, leaving 15 bases between the germline ends. The CDR3 spans 15 residues, from the cysteine through the phenylalanine. Only CDR3 DNA remains: 45 bases, in frame from the first base. Sequences SGHNT (CDR1) and YYREEE (CDR2) are obtained from the germline V gene (reference sequence). This clone was counted a single time. Its antigen is unknown. No much larger clonotype is one base removed from it; base qualities were not supplied. Whole blood was collected in K2EDTA tubes by collaborating institutions according to the institutions' own protocols. For TCRbeta analysis, collaborators shipped samples in one of three forms: frozen whole blood, isolated PBMCs, or DNA extracted from either of those sample types. Points the paper makes about the study in general: The quantity of clinical and demographic metadata differed by source and by participant and was supplied without curation.

Sequenced sample: peripheral blood. Recombination joined TRBV5-4 with TRBJ2-5, with TRBD2 perhaps the D gene, on 6 matching bases. This TCR was sampled from a woman aged 55-70 years with acute or convalescent COVID-19. The sequenced DNA: TGTGCCAGCAGTCCCGCAAGGGGACTCCAAGAGACCCAGTACTTC. It translates to CASSPARGLQETQYF. Outside the CDR3, residues come from the reference TRBV5-4 and TRBJ2-5 proteins, so the full variable domain is: ETGVTQSPTHLIKTRGQQVTLRCSSQSGHNTVSWYQQALGQGPQFIFQYYREEENGRGNFPPRFSGLQFPNYSSELNVNALELDDSALYLCASSPARGLQETQYFGPGTRLLVL.